The following is a T cell receptor beta chain sequence with its context. Patients all relapsed after autologous stem cell transplantation, and there was variation in brentuximab vedotin exposure. This record belongs to a study of PD-1 blockade in classical Hodgkin lymphoma. The table came from immunoSEQ multiplex PCR; TCRdb's copy has only in-frame clones and leaves some out. The sample consists of some 96,000 clones, just under 95% of them appearing once. V shed 2 bases, J shed 1 base, and the junction held 4 bases outside the gene matches. The CDR3 loop spans 15 amino acids. Germline CDR1 is MNHNY and CDR2 is SVGAGI (reference sequence).

The sample in question was peripheral blood mononuclear cells (PBMCs), obtained at baseline. The V and J genes are TRBV6-6 and TRBJ2-7; 8 bases agree with TRBD1. The TCR was taken from a human donor with classical Hodgkin lymphoma. As DNA, the CDR3 is TGTGCCAGCAGTTACCGACAGGGGTCTTCCTACGAGCAGTACTTC. This encodes CASSYRQGSSYEQYF.